This T cell receptor beta chain originates from a study of T cell responses to AZD1222 COVID-19 vaccine. The method was immunoSEQ multiplex PCR; TCRdb's version includes in-frame clones alone and lacks a portion of them. The profile shows about 86,000 clones, about 88% of them singletons. CDR3 length: 12 residues. V shed 3 bases and J shed 7 bases, with 6 bases lying between them. The chain is built from TRBV12-3 or TRBV12-4 and TRBJ2-2; D uncertain. This receptor was identified in an adult in good health. Source: peripheral blood, taken on day 0 of AZD1222 vaccination. The CDR3 sequence: CASSFSGGELFF. CDR3 nucleotides: TGTGCCAGCAGTTTTTCGGGCGGGGAGCTGTTTTTT.